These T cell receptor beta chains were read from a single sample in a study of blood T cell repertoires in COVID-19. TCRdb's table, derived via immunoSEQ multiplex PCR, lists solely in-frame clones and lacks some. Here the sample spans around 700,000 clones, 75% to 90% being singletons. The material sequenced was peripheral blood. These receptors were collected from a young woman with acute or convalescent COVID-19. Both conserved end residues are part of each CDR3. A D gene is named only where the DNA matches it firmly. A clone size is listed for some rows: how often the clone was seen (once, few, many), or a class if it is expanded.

CASSRYGYTF	TGTGCCAGCAGCCGCTATGGCTACACCTTC	-	-	TRBJ1-2	TRBV6-5
CASSFLGRGRRDTEAFF	TGTGCCAGCAGCTTTCTGGGGAGGGGGAGGAGGGACACTGAAGCTTTCTTT	-	-	TRBJ1-1	TRBV11-2
CASNLGQLNEKLFF	TGTGCCAGCAACCTAGGACAGCTTAATGAAAAACTGTTTTTT	-	-	TRBJ1-4	TRBV6-5
CASSRPGGRRETQYF	TGTGCCAGCAGTCGCCCGGGGGGCCGGAGAGAGACCCAGTACTTC	-	-	TRBJ2-5	TRBV7-9
CASSPRTDLAGTYEQYF	TGTGCCAGCAGCCCCCGAACCGATCTAGCGGGGACCTACGAGCAGTACTTC	-	TRBD2	TRBJ2-7	TRBV11-2
CAASADGYEQYF	TGTGCCGCTAGCGCCGACGGCTACGAGCAGTACTTC	once	-	TRBJ2-7	TRBV21-1
CASSLGQGATNTEAFF	TGTGCCAGCTCACTCGGACAGGGGGCGACGAACACTGAAGCTTTCTTT	-	TRBD1	TRBJ1-1	TRBV18
CASSQDSPTGAQHF	TGTGCCAGCAGCCAAGATTCCCCTACTGGAGCCCAGCATTTT	-	-	TRBJ1-5	TRBV3-1/TRBV3-2
CASSLGGWNTEAFF	TGTGCCAGCAGTTTAGGAGGGTGGAACACTGAAGCTTTCTTT	-	-	TRBJ1-1	TRBV6-2/TRBV6-3
CASRMYRSSGNTIYF	TGTGCCAGCAGAATGTACAGGAGCTCTGGAAACACCATATATTTT	-	-	TRBJ1-3	TRBV19
CASSFTTAKNGYTF	TGTGCCAGCAGCTTTACCACAGCTAAAAATGGCTACACCTTC	-	-	TRBJ1-2	TRBV13
CASSIEKGIGNQPQHF	TGTGCCAGTAGTATAGAGAAGGGGATAGGGAATCAGCCCCAGCATTTT	-	-	TRBJ1-5	TRBV19
CASSLGAGDSPLHF	TGCGCCAGCAGCTTGGGGGCAGGGGATTCACCCCTCCACTTT	-	-	TRBJ1-6	TRBV5-1
CASSHQGGGNTDTQYF	TGCGCCAGCAGCCACCAAGGGGGGGGCAACACAGATACGCAGTATTTT	-	-	TRBJ2-3	TRBV5-1
CASSPWDRGTDTQYF	TGTGCCAGCAGTCCCTGGGACAGGGGTACAGATACGCAGTATTTT	-	TRBD1	TRBJ2-3	TRBV2
CASSLGLDRVYSPLHF	TGCGCCAGCAGCTTGGGATTAGACAGGGTATATTCACCCCTCCACTTT	-	TRBD1	TRBJ1-6	TRBV5-1
CSAIQGSGYTF	TGCAGTGCGATACAGGGGAGCGGCTACACCTTC	-	TRBD1	TRBJ1-2	TRBV20-1
CASSLLSDPRGEQYF	TGTGCCAGCAGTTTACTATCCGACCCCAGGGGCGAGCAGTACTTC	-	-	TRBJ2-7	TRBV27
CASTFRGISNTEAFF	TGTGCCAGCACCTTCCGAGGGATTTCGAACACTGAAGCTTTCTTT	-	-	TRBJ1-1	TRBV5-6
CASSLVLAGGPWNEQYF	TGTGCCAGCAGCTTAGTACTAGCGGGGGGGCCGTGGAACGAGCAGTACTTC	-	TRBD2	TRBJ2-7	TRBV11-2
CASSVWKRDSHTGELFF	TGTGCCAGCAGCGTATGGAAGAGGGACAGTCACACCGGGGAGCTGTTTTTT	-	TRBD1	TRBJ2-2	TRBV11-2
CASSHWVESNQPQHF	TGCGCCAGCAGCCACTGGGTGGAGAGCAATCAGCCCCAGCATTTT	-	-	TRBJ1-5	TRBV4-1
CASSQGFEGKVAFF	TGTGCCAGCAGCCAAGGTTTTGAGGGCAAGGTAGCTTTCTTT	-	-	TRBJ1-1	TRBV3-1/TRBV3-2
CAWSEDSLSGNTIYF	TGTGCCTGGAGCGAGGACAGCCTCTCTGGAAACACCATATATTTT	once	-	TRBJ1-3	TRBV30
CATSRVPGTGNTEAFF	TGTGCCACCAGCAGAGTCCCGGGAACGGGAAACACTGAAGCTTTCTTT	-	-	TRBJ1-1	TRBV15
CASSQGLGAAGELFF	TGCGCCAGCAGCCAAGGCCTGGGGGCGGCCGGGGAGCTGTTTTTT	-	-	TRBJ2-2	TRBV4-1
CASSDTGVTGNTIYF	TGTGCCAGCAGCGACACAGGGGTTACTGGAAACACCATATATTTT	-	TRBD1	TRBJ1-3	TRBV9